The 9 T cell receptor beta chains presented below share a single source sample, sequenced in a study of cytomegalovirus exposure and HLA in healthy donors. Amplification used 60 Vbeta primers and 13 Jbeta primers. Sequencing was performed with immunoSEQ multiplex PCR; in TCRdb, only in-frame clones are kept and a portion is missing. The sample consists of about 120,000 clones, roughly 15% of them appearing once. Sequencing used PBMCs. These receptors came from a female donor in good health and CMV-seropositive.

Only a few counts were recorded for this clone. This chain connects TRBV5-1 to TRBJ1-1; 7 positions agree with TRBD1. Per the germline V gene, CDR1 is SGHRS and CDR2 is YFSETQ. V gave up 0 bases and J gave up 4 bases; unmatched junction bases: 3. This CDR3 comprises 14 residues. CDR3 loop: CASSLVGGATEAFF. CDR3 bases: TGCGCCAGCAGCTTGGTAGGGGGCGCCACTGAAGCTTTCTTT.

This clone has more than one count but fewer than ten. CDR3: CTSNRDRGSSYEQYF. CDR3 DNA sequence: TGCACCAGTAACCGAGACCGGGGATCCTCCTACGAGCAGTACTTC. The chain has TRBV1 and TRBJ2-7; TRBD2, the D gene given by the table, was not confirmed from the DNA. TRBV1 is shown as a pseudogene. This CDR3 comprises 15 residues.

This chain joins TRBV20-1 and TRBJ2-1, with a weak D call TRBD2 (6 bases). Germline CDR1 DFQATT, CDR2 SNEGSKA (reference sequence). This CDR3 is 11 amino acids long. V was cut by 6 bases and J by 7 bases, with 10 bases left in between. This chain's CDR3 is CSASRGNEQFF. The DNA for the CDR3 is TGCAGTGCCAGTCGGGGGAATGAGCAGTTCTTC.

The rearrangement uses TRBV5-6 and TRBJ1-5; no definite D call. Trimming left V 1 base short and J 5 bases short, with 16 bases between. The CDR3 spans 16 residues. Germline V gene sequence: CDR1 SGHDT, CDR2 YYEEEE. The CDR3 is CASSLFGPETDQPQHF. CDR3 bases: TGTGCCAGCAGCTTGTTTGGTCCGGAGACGGATCAGCCCCAGCATTTT.

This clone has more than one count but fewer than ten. CDR3 sequence (DNA): TGTGCCAGCAGCGCCATGGCCAGGGGGCGCGGGAACACTGAAGCTTTCTTT. Amino acids: CASSAMARGRGNTEAFF. The chain couples TRBV9 to TRBJ1-1; 8 bases fit TRBD1. The length of the CDR3 is 17 residues. After removal of 3 bases from V and 1 base from J, the junction contained 11 bases not matched to a gene. Germline V gives CDR1 SGDLS, CDR2 YYNGEE.

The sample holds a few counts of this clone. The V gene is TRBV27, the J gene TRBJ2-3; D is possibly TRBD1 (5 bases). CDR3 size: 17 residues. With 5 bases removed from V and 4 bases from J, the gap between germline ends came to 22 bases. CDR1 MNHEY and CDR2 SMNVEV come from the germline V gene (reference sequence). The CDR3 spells CASSPSHRSYYADTQYF. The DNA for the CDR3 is TGTGCCAGCAGTCCGTCCCACAGGTCCTATTACGCAGATACGCAGTATTTT.

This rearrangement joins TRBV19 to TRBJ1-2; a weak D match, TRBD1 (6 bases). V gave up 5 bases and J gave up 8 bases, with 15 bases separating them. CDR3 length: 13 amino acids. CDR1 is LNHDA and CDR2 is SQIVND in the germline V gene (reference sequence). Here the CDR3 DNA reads TGTGCCAGTAGTCTCCAACAGGGCCTGGGCTACACCTTC. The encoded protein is CASSLQQGLGYTF.

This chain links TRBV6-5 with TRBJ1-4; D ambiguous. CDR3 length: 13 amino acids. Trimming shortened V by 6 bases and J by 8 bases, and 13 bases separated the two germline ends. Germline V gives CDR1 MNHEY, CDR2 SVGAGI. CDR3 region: CASSASREEKLFF. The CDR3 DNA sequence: TGTGCCAGCAGCGCTTCGAGGGAGGAAAAACTGTTTTTT.

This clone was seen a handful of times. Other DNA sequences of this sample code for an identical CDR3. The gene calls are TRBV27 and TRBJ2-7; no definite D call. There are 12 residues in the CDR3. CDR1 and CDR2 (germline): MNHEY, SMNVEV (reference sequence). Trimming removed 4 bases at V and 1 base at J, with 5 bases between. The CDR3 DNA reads TGTGCCAGCAGTTCCTCTTCCTACGAGCAGTACTTC. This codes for CASSSSSYEQYF.